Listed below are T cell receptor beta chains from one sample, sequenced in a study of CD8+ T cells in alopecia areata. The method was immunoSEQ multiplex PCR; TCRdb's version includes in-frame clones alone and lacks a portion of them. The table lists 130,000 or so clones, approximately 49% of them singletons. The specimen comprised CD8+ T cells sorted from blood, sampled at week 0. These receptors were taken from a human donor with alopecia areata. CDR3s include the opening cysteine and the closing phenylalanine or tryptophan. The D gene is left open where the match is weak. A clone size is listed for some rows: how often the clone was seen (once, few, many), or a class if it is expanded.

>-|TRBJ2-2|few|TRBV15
CATSSPSGKGGELFF
TGTGCCACCAGCAGCCCTTCAGGGAAGGGCGGGGAGCTGTTTTTT
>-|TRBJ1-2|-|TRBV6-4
CASSEGDSNYGYTF
TGTGCCAGCAGTGAAGGGGACTCTAACTATGGCTACACCTTC
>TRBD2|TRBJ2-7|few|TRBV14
CASSHIAGAAEQYF
TGTGCCAGCAGCCACATAGCGGGGGCCGCCGAGCAGTACTTC
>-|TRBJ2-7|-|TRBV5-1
CASSLGQAPTYEQYF
TGCGCCAGCAGCTTGGGACAGGCCCCAACCTACGAGCAGTACTTC
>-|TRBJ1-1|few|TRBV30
CAWTTDVNTEAFF
TGTGCCTGGACTACGGACGTGAACACTGAAGCTTTCTTT
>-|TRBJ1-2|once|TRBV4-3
CASSQDLTGSYGYTF
TGCGCCAGCAGCCAAGATCTAACAGGATCATATGGCTACACCTTC
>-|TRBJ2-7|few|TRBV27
CASGGSTYEQYF
TGTGCCAGCGGGGGTAGTACCTACGAGCAGTACTTC
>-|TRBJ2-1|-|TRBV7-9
CASSFSLGRTYNEQFF
TGTGCCAGCAGCTTTTCCCTCGGCAGGACCTACAATGAGCAGTTCTTC
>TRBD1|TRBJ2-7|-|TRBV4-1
CASSLGQGYEQYF
TGCGCCAGCAGCCTAGGACAGGGCTACGAGCAGTACTTC
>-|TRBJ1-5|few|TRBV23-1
CASSQSGSNQPQHF
TGCGCCAGCAGTCAATCGGGCAGCAATCAGCCCCAGCATTTT
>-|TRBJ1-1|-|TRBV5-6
CASSLWTVWAEAFF
TGTGCCAGCAGCTTGTGGACGGTATGGGCTGAAGCTTTCTTT
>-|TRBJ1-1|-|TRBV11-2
CASSGVGAFF
TGTGCCAGCAGCGGGGTCGGGGCTTTCTTT
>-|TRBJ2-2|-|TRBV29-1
CSVVGDAGELFF
TGCAGCGTTGTGGGAGATGCCGGGGAGCTGTTTTTT
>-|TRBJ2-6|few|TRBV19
CASLGEANVLTF
TGTGCCTCTTTAGGTGAGGCCAACGTCCTGACTTTC
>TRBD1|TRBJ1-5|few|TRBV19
CASSQFSGGKQPQHF
TGTGCCAGTAGCCAATTCTCAGGGGGCAAACAGCCCCAGCATTTT
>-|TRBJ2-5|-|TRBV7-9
CASSVAEETQYF
TGTGCCAGCTCGGTAGCGGAAGAGACCCAGTACTTC
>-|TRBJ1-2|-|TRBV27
CASSQNPRQAMGYTF
TGTGCCAGCAGCCAAAATCCAAGACAGGCTATGGGCTACACCTTC
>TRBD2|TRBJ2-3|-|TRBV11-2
CASSLGAGVTDTQYF
TGTGCCAGCAGCTTAGGAGCGGGGGTCACAGATACGCAGTATTTT
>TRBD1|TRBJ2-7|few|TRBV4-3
CASSKLTGTGVEQYF
TGCGCCAGCAGCAAGCTCACCGGGACAGGGGTCGAGCAGTACTTC
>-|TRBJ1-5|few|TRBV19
CASSIGHYSNQPQHF
TGTGCCAGTAGTATAGGACATTATAGCAATCAGCCCCAGCATTTT
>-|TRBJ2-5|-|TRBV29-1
CSDRDETQETQYF
TGCAGCGACCGGGACGAGACGCAAGAGACCCAGTACTTC
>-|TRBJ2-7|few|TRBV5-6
CASTEGSYEQYF
TGTGCCAGCACGGAGGGATCGTACGAGCAGTACTTC
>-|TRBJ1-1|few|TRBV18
CASSPANTEAFF
TGTGCCAGCTCACCAGCTAACACTGAAGCTTTCTTT